One T cell receptor (beta chain) is described in this entry. Its target is unknown. The sample belongs to a study of graft-versus-host responses after intestinal transplantation. Profiled with immunoSEQ multiplex PCR; TCRdb holds only in-frame clones, not every one. The sample yields about 110,000 clones, around nine tenths seen once. Germline assignment: CDR1 LNHDA and CDR2 SQIVND (reference sequence). CDR3 size: 17 residues. Germline trimming cut 3 bases from V and 8 bases from J; bases unmatched to any gene: 15. This TCR derives from a human donor who was the organ donor for an intestinal transplant. The rearrangement joins TRBV19 to TRBJ2-2, with 7 bases lining up with TRBD2. Source: unstimulated CD4+ T cells sorted from spleen or lymph node cells, taken before transplant. CDR3 amino acids: CASSMGQGRGLTGELFF. The CDR3 DNA follows: TGTGCCAGTAGTATGGGCCAAGGGAGGGGACTAACTGGGGAGCTGTTTTTT.